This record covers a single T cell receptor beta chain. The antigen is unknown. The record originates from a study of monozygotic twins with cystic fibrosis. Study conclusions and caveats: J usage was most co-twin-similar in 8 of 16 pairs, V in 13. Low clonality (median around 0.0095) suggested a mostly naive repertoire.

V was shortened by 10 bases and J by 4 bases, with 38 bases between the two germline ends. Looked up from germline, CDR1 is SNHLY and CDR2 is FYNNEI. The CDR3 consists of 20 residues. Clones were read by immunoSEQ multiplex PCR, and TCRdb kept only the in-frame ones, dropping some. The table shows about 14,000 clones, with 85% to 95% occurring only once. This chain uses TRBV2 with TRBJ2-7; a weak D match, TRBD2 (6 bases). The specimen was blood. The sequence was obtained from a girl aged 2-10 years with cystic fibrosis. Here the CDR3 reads CANTFFPEEGTVSMMYEQYF. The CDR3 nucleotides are TGTGCCAACACCTTTTTCCCGGAGGAGGGAACCGTCTCAATGATGTACGAGCAGTACTTC.